The subject of this entry is one T cell receptor (beta chain). No antigen is known for it. The data derive from a study of CD4 T cells in relation to SARS-CoV-2 and coronaviruses. Study as a whole: PBMCs were cultured with antigen for less than twelve days before TCR beta sequencing.

Deletions cut 3 bases from V and 4 bases from J, with 24 bases between. Germline V gene sequence: CDR1 KGHSH, CDR2 LQKENI. The CDR3 is 18 residues long. Here immunoSEQ multiplex PCR was the method, and the copy in TCRdb shows in-frame clones only, minus some. The table lists about 36,000 clones, approximately 80% of them singletons, with roughly 20% in the top ten. This TCR was recovered from an adult with COVID-19. The V call is TRBV18, the J call TRBJ2-5; D possibly corresponds to TRBD1 (6 bases). The sequencing sample was made of memory CD4+ T cells from PBMCs, cultured in vitro. The chain's CDR3 is CASSPFPSLQGIRETQYF. CDR3 sequence (DNA): TGTGCCAGCTCACCTTTTCCCAGCCTACAGGGCATTCGAGAGACCCAGTACTTC. Drawing the rest from reference TRBV18 and TRBJ2-5, the complete variable domain is NAGVMQNPRHLVRRRGQEARLRCSPMKGHSHVYWYRQLPEEGLKFMVYLQKENIIDESGMPKERFSAEFPKEGPSILRIQQVVRGDSAAYFCASSPFPSLQGIRETQYFGPGTRLLVL.